Listed here is a single TCR beta chain. V was cut by 8 bases and J by 4 bases, with 11 bases left in between. Per the germline V gene, CDR1 is LGHDT and CDR2 is YNNKEL (reference sequence). The CDR3 is made up of 12 amino acids. The data were obtained in a study of T cell responses to AZD1222 COVID-19 vaccine. Produced via immunoSEQ multiplex PCR; TCRdb's table is partial and in-frame only. This table has 150,000 to 200,000 clones, almost 95% appearing once. Source: peripheral blood, taken on day 0 of AZD1222 vaccination. This clonotype originated in an adult in good health. The rearrangement links TRBV3-1 (or the pseudogene TRBV3-2) to TRBJ1-1; D gene unclear. The chain's CDR3 is CASLGPGTEAFF. Here the CDR3 DNA reads TGTGCCAGCCTTGGACCAGGCACTGAAGCTTTCTTT.